This T cell receptor (beta chain) was recovered during a study of neurological immune-mediated disorders. This clonotype was seen more than once but under ten times. TCRdb reprocessed the 5' RACE reads with MiXCR, giving one entry per CDR3 protein. This sample has 84,000 or so distinct CDR3 sequences, with about a tenth found just once. Material for sequencing was PBMCs. This TCR derives from a man aged 35-49 years in good health.

The CDR3 here is CASSSLPVNTEAFF. As DNA, the CDR3 is TGTGCCAGCAGTTCCCTCCCCGTGAACACTGAAGCTTTCTTT. V is TRBV12-3 or TRBV12-4 and J is TRBJ1-1; D is unclear. The V end was cut by 4 bases, the J end by 0 bases, with 9 bases between. The CDR3 covers 14 residues.